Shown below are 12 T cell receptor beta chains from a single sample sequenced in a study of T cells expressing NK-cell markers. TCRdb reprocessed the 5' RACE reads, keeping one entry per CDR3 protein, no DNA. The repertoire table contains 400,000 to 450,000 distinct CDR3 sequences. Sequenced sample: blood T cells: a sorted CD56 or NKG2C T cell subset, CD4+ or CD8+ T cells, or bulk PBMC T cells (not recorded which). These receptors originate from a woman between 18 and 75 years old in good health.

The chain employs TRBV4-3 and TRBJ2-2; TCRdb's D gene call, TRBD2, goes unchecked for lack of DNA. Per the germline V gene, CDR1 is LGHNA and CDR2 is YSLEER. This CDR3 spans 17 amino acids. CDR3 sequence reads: CASSQDRASGSGGELFF.

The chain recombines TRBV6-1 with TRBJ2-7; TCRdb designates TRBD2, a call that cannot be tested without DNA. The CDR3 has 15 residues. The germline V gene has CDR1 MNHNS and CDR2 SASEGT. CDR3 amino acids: CASRPVASGRYEQYF.

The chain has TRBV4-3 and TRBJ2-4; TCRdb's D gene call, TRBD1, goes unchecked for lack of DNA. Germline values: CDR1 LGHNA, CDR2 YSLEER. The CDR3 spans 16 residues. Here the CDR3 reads CASSQEYRGRQNIQYF.

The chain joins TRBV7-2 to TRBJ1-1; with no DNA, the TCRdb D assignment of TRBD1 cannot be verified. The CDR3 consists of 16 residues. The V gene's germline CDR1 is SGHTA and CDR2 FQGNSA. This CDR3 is CASSLGQGRDNTEAFF.

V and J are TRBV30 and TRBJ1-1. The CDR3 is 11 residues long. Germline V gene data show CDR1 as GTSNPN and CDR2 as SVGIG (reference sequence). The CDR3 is CAWNTAAKAFF.

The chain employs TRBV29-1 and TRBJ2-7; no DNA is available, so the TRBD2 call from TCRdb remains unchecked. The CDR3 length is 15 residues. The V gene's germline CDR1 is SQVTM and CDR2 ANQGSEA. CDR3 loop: CSVERFSGPGYEQYF.

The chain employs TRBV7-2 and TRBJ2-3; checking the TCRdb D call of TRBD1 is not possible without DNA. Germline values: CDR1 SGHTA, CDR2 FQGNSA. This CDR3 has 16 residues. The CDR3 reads CASSSHRTPSTDTQYF.

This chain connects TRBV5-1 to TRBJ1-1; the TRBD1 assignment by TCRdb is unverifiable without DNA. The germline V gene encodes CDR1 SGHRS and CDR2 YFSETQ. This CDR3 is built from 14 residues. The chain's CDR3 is CASSSGQGTTEAFF.

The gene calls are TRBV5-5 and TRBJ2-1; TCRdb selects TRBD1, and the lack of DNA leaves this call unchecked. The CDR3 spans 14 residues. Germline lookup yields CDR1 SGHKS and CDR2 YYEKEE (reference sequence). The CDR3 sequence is CASSSPRGGFEQFF.

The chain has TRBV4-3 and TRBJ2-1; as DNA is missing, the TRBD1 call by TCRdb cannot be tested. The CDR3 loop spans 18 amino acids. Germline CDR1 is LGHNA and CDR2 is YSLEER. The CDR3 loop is CASSPSSGRPLSYNEQFF.

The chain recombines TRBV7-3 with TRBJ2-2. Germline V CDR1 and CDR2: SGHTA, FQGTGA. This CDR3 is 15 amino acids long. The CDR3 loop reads CASSLSGSNTGELFF. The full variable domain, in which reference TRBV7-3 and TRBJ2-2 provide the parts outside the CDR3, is GAGVSQTPSNKVTEKGKYVELRCDPISGHTALYWYRQSLGQGPEFLIYFQGTGAADDSGLPNDRFFAVRPEGSVSTLKIQRTERGDSAVYLCASSLSGSNTGELFFGEGSRLTVL.

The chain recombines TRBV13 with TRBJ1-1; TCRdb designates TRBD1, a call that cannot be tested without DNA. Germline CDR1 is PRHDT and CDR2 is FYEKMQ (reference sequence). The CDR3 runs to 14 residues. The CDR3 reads CASSVDRGSREAFF.